Below, 27 T cell receptor beta chains from the same sample are listed, as sequenced in a study of cytomegalovirus exposure and HLA in healthy donors. Sequencing used immunoSEQ multiplex PCR; TCRdb keeps in-frame clones, though not all of them. This sample has about 160,000 clones, with 80% to 85% found just once. Sequenced material: PBMCs. These receptors all stem from a man aged 25-45 years in good health and CMV-seropositive.

The J gene is TRBJ2-7, the V gene TRBV4-3, with TRBD1 matching 9 bases. V was pared by 0 bases and J by 3 bases, with 3 bases of the junction left unmatched. Per the germline V gene, CDR1 is LGHNA and CDR2 is YSLEER. The CDR3 is 15 residues long. The CDR3 here is CASSQEGQGNYEQYF. CDR3 bases: TGCGCCAGCAGCCAAGAAGGACAGGGGAACTACGAGCAGTACTTC.

The J gene is TRBJ1-5, the V gene TRBV7-2; 11 nucleotides align to TRBD1. Germline lookup yields CDR1 SGHTA and CDR2 FQGNSA. After removal of 4 bases from V and 3 bases from J, the junction contained 2 bases not matched to a gene. This CDR3 contains 15 residues. CDR3 in DNA: TGTGCCAGCAGCTGGACAGGGGGCCACAATCAGCCCCAGCATTTT. Residues: CASSWTGGHNQPQHF.

In DNA form, the CDR3 reads TGCGCCAGCAGCCAAAAAGATCCGGGACTAGCGGGAGGGGTTTACTCCTACAATGAGCAGTTCTTC. Translation: CASSQKDPGLAGGVYSYNEQFF. The chain is built from TRBV4-1 and TRBJ2-1, with 16 bases lining up with TRBD2. CDR1 MGHRA and CDR2 YSYEKL come from the germline V gene. The CDR3 contains 22 residues. V lost 2 bases, J lost 0 bases, and 13 bases stayed unmatched.

This clone was detected once. V usage is TRBV29-1 and J usage is TRBJ2-4; TRBD1 aligns across 10 bases. With 6 bases clipped from V and 2 bases from J, the junction kept 4 bases outside the gene matches. CDR1 is SQVTM, CDR2 ANQGSEA, per germline. This CDR3 has 14 residues. The CDR3 spells CSVGQGSSKNIQYF. The CDR3 nucleotides are TGCAGCGTGGGACAGGGGTCATCCAAAAACATTCAGTACTTC. Full variable domain (rest looked up from reference TRBV29-1 and TRBJ2-4): SAVISQKPSRDICQRGTSLTIQCQVDSQVTMMFWYRQQPGQSLTLIATANQGSEATYESGFVIDKFPISRPNLTFSTLTVSNMSPEDSSIYLCSVGQGSSKNIQYFGAGTRLSVL.

The chain is built from TRBV30 and TRBJ2-7; 8 bases line up with TRBD1. V was pared by 0 bases and J by 2 bases, with 6 bases of the junction left unmatched. Germline loops: CDR1 GTSNPN, CDR2 SVGIG (reference sequence). This CDR3 comprises 15 residues. CDR3 residues: CAWSVRRTGTYEQYF. Here the CDR3 DNA reads TGTGCCTGGAGTGTACGAAGGACAGGGACCTACGAGCAGTACTTC.

The chain recombines TRBV9 with TRBJ1-5, with D unresolved. Germline V gene lookup returns CDR1 SGDLS and CDR2 YYNGEE. V lost 0 bases to trimming and J lost 2 bases, with 6 bases between them. This CDR3 contains 14 residues. Here the CDR3 reads CASSVDGGNQPQHF. CDR3 bases: TGTGCCAGCAGCGTAGATGGAGGCAATCAGCCCCAGCATTTT.

The chain recombines TRBV6-4 with TRBJ2-3; 9 bases match TRBD2. This CDR3 comprises 16 residues. With V trimmed by 4 bases and J by 4 bases, 9 bases remained unmatched. Germline assignment: CDR1 MRHNA and CDR2 SNTAGT. The chain's CDR3 is CASSALAGGGADTQYF. The CDR3 DNA is TGTGCCAGCAGTGCACTAGCGGGCGGAGGGGCAGATACGCAGTATTTT.

The chain joins TRBV9 to TRBJ2-5; 7 bases fit TRBD2. This CDR3 spans 21 amino acids. The ends lost 0 bases at V and 5 bases at J; junction bases unmatched: 25. Germline V lookup: CDR1 SGDLS, CDR2 YYNGEE. The CDR3 coding sequence is TGTGCCAGCAGCGTAGTGAAGTTACGTCTACTAGCGAAGTCCGCCCGCGAGACCCAGTACTTC. It is translated as CASSVVKLRLLAKSARETQYF.

The J gene is TRBJ2-7, the V gene TRBV10-2; 12 nucleotides agree with TRBD2. Losses at the gene ends were 6 bases for V and 4 bases for J; bases not matched to a gene: 4. Germline V lookup: CDR1 WSHSY, CDR2 SAAADI. This CDR3 comprises 14 residues. Here the CDR3 reads CASRLAGGYYEQYF. DNA for the CDR3: TGCGCCAGCAGACTAGCGGGAGGTTATTACGAGCAGTACTTC.

The chain links TRBV30 to TRBJ1-1; TRBD1 matches 7 bases. CDR1 GTSNPN and CDR2 SVGIG come from the germline V gene (reference sequence). CDR3 length: 15 amino acids. V shed 2 bases, J shed 0 bases, and the junction held 6 bases outside the gene matches. The CDR3 protein is CAWSMLTGLNTEAFF. CDR3 in DNA: TGTGCCTGGAGTATGTTGACAGGGTTGAACACTGAAGCTTTCTTT.

This clone turned up a few times. The chain is built from TRBV7-3 and TRBJ2-7; D might be TRBD2 (5 bases). V lost 4 bases and J lost 4, with 17 bases in between. Germline CDR1 SGHTA, CDR2 FQGTGA. This CDR3 is 15 amino acids long. The CDR3 loop is CASSSPAGLGYEQYF. The CDR3 bases are TGTGCCAGCAGCTCCCCCGCGGGCCTAGGGTACGAGCAGTACTTC.

The chain links TRBV6-1 to TRBJ2-1, with D perhaps matching TRBD2 (5 bases). Germline CDR1 reads MNHNS; CDR2 reads SASEGT. This CDR3 region has 11 residues. Deletions cut 7 bases from V and 6 bases from J, with 7 bases between. In DNA, the CDR3 is TGTGCCAGCACCCGGGGCAATGAGCAGTTCTTC. Its translation: CASTRGNEQFF.

This clone was seen only a few times. The chain recombines TRBV7-9 with TRBJ1-2; no firm D call. Trimming cost V 1 base and J 8 bases, with 14 bases left between them. Germline-derived CDR1 and CDR2 are SEHNR and FQNEAQ (reference sequence). CDR3 length equals 14 residues. For the CDR3, the DNA is TGTGCCAGCAGCTTAGAAACCGGGTACGGCGGCTACACCTTC. Translation gives CASSLETGYGGYTF.

The J gene is TRBJ2-7, the V gene TRBV6-5; TRBD2 matches at 7 bases. The CDR3 sequence is 14 residues long. The germline V gene encodes CDR1 MNHEY and CDR2 SVGAGI. Trimming removed 4 bases from V and 0 bases from J; junction bases left unmatched: 3. The CDR3 DNA reads as TGTGCCAGCAGTTCGGGCGGGGGCTCCTACGAGCAGTACTTC. Its translation: CASSSGGGSYEQYF.

The chain uses TRBV6-5 and TRBJ2-1; D remains ambiguous. With 0 bases removed from V and 1 base from J, the gap between germline ends came to 7 bases. This CDR3 is 15 amino acids long. Germline loops: CDR1 MNHEY, CDR2 SVGAGI. CDR3 in amino acids: CASSYSARSYNEQFF. CDR3 in DNA: TGTGCCAGCAGTTACTCCGCGAGGTCCTACAATGAGCAGTTCTTC.

This clone was detected only a few times. The chain combines TRBV10-3 with TRBJ2-1; maybe TRBD2 (5 bases). The CDR3 consists of 16 residues. Germline V gene sequence: CDR1 ENHRY, CDR2 SYGVKD. V was pared by 3 bases and J by 0 bases, with 12 bases between. CDR3 amino acids: CAISDPSRSSYNEQFF. In DNA, the CDR3 is TGTGCCATCAGTGACCCTAGCAGGAGCTCCTACAATGAGCAGTTCTTC.

The chain combines TRBV19 with TRBJ1-1; D unresolved. CDR1 and CDR2 (germline): LNHDA, SQIVND (reference sequence). V was shortened by 6 bases and J by 8 bases, with 10 bases between the two germline ends. The CDR3 sequence is 11 residues long. CDR3 nucleotide sequence: TGTGCCAGTAGGTCGGGTATCGAAGCTTTCTTT. This sequence encodes CASRSGIEAFF.

This sequence joins TRBV21-1 and TRBJ1-1. TRBV21-1 is a listed pseudogene. CDR3 length: 21 amino acids. The CDR3 is CASSKKSRHPVGRKPPNEAFF. The CDR3 DNA is TGTGCCAGCAGCAAAAAAAGCCGCCACCCCGTAGGGAGAAAACCTCCTAATGAAGCTTTCTTT.

The rearrangement links TRBV6-4 to TRBJ2-1, with D maybe TRBD1 (5 bases). Germline V gene data show CDR1 as MRHNA and CDR2 as SNTAGT. The CDR3 length is 15 residues. V was shortened by 3 bases and J by 10 bases, with 19 bases between the two germline ends. This CDR3 reads CASSEQGNPTLEQFF. The CDR3, as DNA: TGTGCCAGCAGTGAGCAGGGAAATCCCACTCTCGAGCAGTTCTTC.

The chain recombines TRBV2 with TRBJ1-4; D not resolved. This CDR3 has 15 residues. V lost 6 bases and J lost 5, with 16 bases in between. Germline V gene data show CDR1 as SNHLY and CDR2 as FYNNEI. The CDR3 sequence is CASRPDFGRNEKLFF. The CDR3 nucleotides read TGTGCCAGCAGACCAGACTTCGGAAGGAATGAAAAACTGTTTTTT. Complete variable domain (other parts from reference TRBV2 and TRBJ1-4): EPEVTQTPSHQVTQMGQEVILRCVPISNHLYFYWYRQILGQKVEFLVSFYNNEISEKSEIFDDQFSVERPDGSNFTLKIRSTKLEDSAMYFCASRPDFGRNEKLFFGSGTQLSVL.

The chain recombines TRBV7-2 with TRBJ2-3; possible D gene TRBD2, 5 bases. Between the trimmed V and J ends, which lost 2 bases and 0 bases, there was a span of 18 bases. The CDR3 loop spans 18 amino acids. CDR1 and CDR2 (germline): SGHTA, FQGNSA. The CDR3 loop reads CASSLFSGKRASTDTQYF. CDR3 DNA: TGTGCCAGCAGCTTATTCTCGGGGAAACGGGCTAGCACAGATACGCAGTATTTT. Combining the CDR3 with reference TRBV7-2 and TRBJ2-3 gives the whole variable domain GAGVSQSPSNKVTEKGKDVELRCDPISGHTALYWYRQSLGQGLEFLIYFQGNSAPDKSGLPSDRFSAERTGGSVSTLTIQRTQQEDSAVYLCASSLFSGKRASTDTQYFGPGTRLTVL.

The chain is built from TRBV9 and TRBJ1-4, with 9 bases fitting TRBD1. The CDR3 has 15 residues. Germline V gene sequence: CDR1 SGDLS, CDR2 YYNGEE. Trimming cost V 2 bases and J 8 bases; bases outside gene matches: 7. The CDR3 reads CASSVLGQGTEKLFF. As DNA, the CDR3 is TGTGCCAGCAGCGTCCTAGGACAGGGGACCGAAAAACTGTTTTTT.

The chain carries TRBV18 and TRBJ2-7; TRBD2 is a possible D gene (5 bases). The CDR3 contains 14 residues. The germline V gene encodes CDR1 KGHSH and CDR2 LQKENI. V lost 3 bases, J lost 4 bases, and 13 bases lay in between. The CDR3 DNA follows: TGTGCCAGCTCACCTCAGCCCGGGGAGTACGAGCAGTACTTC. Its translation: CASSPQPGEYEQYF.

The V call is TRBV11-2, the J call TRBJ1-2, with TRBD1 identical over 8 bases. From germline, CDR1 is SGHAT and CDR2 FQNNGV. This CDR3 comprises 15 residues. With 0 bases clipped from V and 8 bases from J, the junction kept 8 bases outside the gene matches. CDR3 loop: CASSLDRAGGGGYTF. CDR3 DNA sequence: TGTGCCAGCAGCTTAGATCGGGCAGGGGGCGGGGGCTACACCTTC.

The chain carries TRBV9 and TRBJ2-3; 11 bases line up with TRBD2. Germline V gene sequence: CDR1 SGDLS, CDR2 YYNGEE. The CDR3 is 16 amino acids. The V gene end was trimmed by 3 bases and the J gene end by 4 bases; junction bases not matched to a gene: 7. The CDR3: CASSGLAGTRPDTQYF. CDR3 in DNA: TGTGCCAGCAGCGGACTAGCGGGGACTCGACCAGATACGCAGTATTTT. Complete variable domain (other parts from reference TRBV9 and TRBJ2-3): DSGVTQTPKHLITATGQRVTLRCSPRSGDLSVYWYQQSLDQGLQFLIQYYNGEERAKGNILERFSAQQFPDLHSELNLSSLELGDSALYFCASSGLAGTRPDTQYFGPGTRLTVL.

The rearrangement links TRBV7-9 to TRBJ2-5; a possible D gene is TRBD2 (6 bases). CDR1 and CDR2 (germline): SEHNR, FQNEAQ (reference sequence). This CDR3 region has 17 residues. V shed 5 bases and J shed 4 bases, with 23 bases lying between them. CDR3 DNA: TGTGCCAGCAGCCCCGGCGGGGCGGGGTACTTAGGAGAGACCCAGTACTTC. Its translation: CASSPGGAGYLGETQYF.

The chain joins TRBV6-1 to TRBJ1-3; D is uncertain. CDR1 and CDR2 (germline): MNHNS, SASEGT. Trimming removed 1 base at V and 4 bases at J, with 5 bases between. The CDR3 covers 13 residues. CDR3 region: CASSEVVGNTIYF. Written as DNA, the CDR3 is TGTGCCAGCAGTGAAGTCGTCGGAAACACCATATATTTT.